This TCR beta chain was found in a study of shared clonotypes between healthy human individuals. Study-level background: Three plates each covered CD4 naive and memory; CD8 naive two, CD8 memory one.

TCRdb's table, derived via immunoSEQ multiplex PCR, lists solely in-frame clones and lacks some. The repertoire consists of approximately 710,000 clones, with 90% occurring once and the leading ten covering 34%. Deletions cut 7 bases from V and 0 bases from J, with 6 bases between. The CDR3 totals 13 residues. The germline gives CDR1 MDHEN, CDR2 SYDVKM. This sequence joins TRBV28 and TRBJ1-4; no definite D call. The receptor was isolated from a man between 18 and 35 years old in good health. Some clones in this sample may be carry-over from other donors' samples. The sample comprised memory CD8+ T cells from PBMCs. As to subset: CD45RO+ cells pooled with CCR7-negative TemRA cells. The CDR3 loop reads CASTYATNEKLFF. CDR3 nucleotides: TGTGCCAGCACCTATGCAACTAATGAAAAACTGTTTTTT.